These 25 T cell receptor beta chains came from one sample sequenced in a study of control samples from healthy donors and cancer patients. Repertoires were generated with immunoSEQ multiplex PCR, while TCRdb's copy carries only in-frame clones and drops some. The sample carries 160,000 or so clones, over 85% recorded once. Sequencing was done on a sample of blood. These receptor sequences come from a middle-aged woman in good health.

J is TRBJ2-5 and V is TRBV9; D is unclear. Germline V lookup: CDR1 SGDLS, CDR2 YYNGEE. The V and J ends lost 2 bases and 0 bases respectively, with 11 bases between them. CDR3 length equals 15 residues. For the CDR3, the DNA is TGTGCCAGCAGCGTGGGCGCCGCAGACCAAGAGACCCAGTACTTC. Amino acid sequence: CASSVGAADQETQYF.

The J gene is TRBJ1-4, the V gene TRBV6-4; D uncertain. V was cut by 2 bases and J by 5 bases, with 12 bases left in between. The CDR3 has 15 residues. Germline lookup yields CDR1 MRHNA and CDR2 SNTAGT. CDR3 loop: CASSDRDWTNEKLFF. The CDR3 DNA sequence: TGTGCCAGCAGTGACCGGGATTGGACGAATGAAAAACTGTTTTTT.

The chain links TRBV13 to TRBJ1-5, with 7 bases matching TRBD1. This CDR3 contains 13 residues. Trimming at V came to 5 bases and at J to 4 bases, leaving 2 bases not matched to a gene. The germline V gene has CDR1 PRHDT and CDR2 FYEKMQ (reference sequence). CDR3 sequence: CASSTRGNQPQHF. The CDR3 DNA sequence: TGTGCCAGCAGCACCAGGGGGAATCAGCCCCAGCATTTT.

The rearrangement links TRBV6-2 or TRBV6-3 to TRBJ1-5, with 9 bases aligning to TRBD1. The germline gives CDR1 MNHEY, CDR2 SVGEGT. This CDR3 spans 16 amino acids. V dropped 5 bases and J dropped 3; count of bases not matched to a gene: 8. This CDR3 is CASSTRTGAVNQPQHF. As DNA, the CDR3 is TGTGCCAGCAGTACTCGGACAGGGGCTGTCAATCAGCCCCAGCATTTT.

The V gene is TRBV4-1, the J gene TRBJ2-1, with 13 bases aligning to TRBD2. This CDR3 is 17 amino acids long. Germline assignment: CDR1 MGHRA and CDR2 YSYEKL. The junction had 8 bases not matched to a gene; V was cut back by 4 bases and J by 5 bases. The CDR3 DNA reads TGCGCCAGCAGCCGCCCGACTAGCGGGAGGCCCGACAATGAGCAGTTCTTC. Amino acids: CASSRPTSGRPDNEQFF.

This sequence joins TRBV18 and TRBJ1-5; no definite D call. The V gene's germline CDR1 is KGHSH and CDR2 LQKENI. The CDR3 is 13 residues long. The ends were cut back, 3 bases at V and 7 bases at J, with 10 bases in the middle. CDR3 nucleotides: TGTGCCAGCTCACCTAACTCGGAGCAGCCCCAGCATTTT. This translates into CASSPNSEQPQHF.

The chain uses TRBV5-6 and TRBJ1-2; D remains ambiguous. V was pared by 1 base and J by 2 bases, with 0 bases between. Germline CDR1 reads SGHDT; CDR2 reads YYEEEE. The CDR3 consists of 11 residues. CDR3 protein: CASSLNYGYTF. CDR3 DNA: TGTGCCAGCAGCTTGAACTATGGCTACACCTTC.

J is TRBJ2-2 and V is TRBV5-6; TRBD1 aligns across 8 bases. The CDR3 consists of 15 residues. J lost 6 bases, V lost 5 bases, and 9 bases had no gene match. Germline V CDR1 and CDR2: SGHDT, YYEEEE. CDR3: CASSRGQGRAGELFF. CDR3 DNA sequence: TGTGCCAGCAGTCGCGGACAGGGACGGGCCGGGGAGCTGTTTTTT.

The chain combines TRBV15 with TRBJ1-5, with TRBD1 as a possible D gene (6 bases). The ends were cut back, 0 bases at V and 6 bases at J, with 15 bases in the middle. The CDR3 runs 16 residues. The germline V gene encodes CDR1 LNHNV and CDR2 YYDKDF (reference sequence). Here the CDR3 reads CATSRDLQGIGQPQHF. The CDR3 DNA is TGTGCCACCAGCAGAGATCTTCAGGGGATAGGTCAGCCCCAGCATTTT.

The V call is TRBV29-1, the J call TRBJ2-1; 14 bases fit TRBD2. J was trimmed by 9 bases and V by 6 bases; bases with no gene match: 10. Germline CDR1 SQVTM, CDR2 ANQGSEA. CDR3 size: 15 residues. The CDR3 DNA reads as TGCAGCGTCGCGACTAGCGGGGGGGCCGCTGGTGAGCAGTTCTTC. This gives the protein CSVATSGGAAGEQFF.

With respect to this clone: A read error is likely, as this CDR3 ends without the conserved phenylalanine or tryptophan. Because the CDR3's place on the DNA is in doubt, the DNA is left out and the CDR3 is given as listed by TCRdb. V is TRBV6-6 and J is TRBJ1-1. With termini counted, the CDR3 has 11 amino acids. Germline V lookup: CDR1 MNHNY, CDR2 SVGAGI (reference sequence). The CDR3 loop reads CASSLGPNIGV.

The chain uses TRBV27 and TRBJ1-2; 9 bases fit TRBD1. Trimming cost V 7 bases and J 8 bases; bases outside gene matches: 14. This CDR3 has 15 amino acids. Germline V gene sequence: CDR1 MNHEY, CDR2 SMNVEV (reference sequence). The CDR3 region is CASTSQQGAVRGYTF. CDR3 coding DNA: TGTGCCAGCACGTCCCAACAGGGGGCTGTAAGAGGCTACACCTTC.

The chain carries TRBV25-1 and TRBJ1-6, with unresolved D. Trimming pared 3 bases from V and 15 bases from J, leaving 18 bases between. The germline V gene encodes CDR1 MGHDK and CDR2 SYGVNS. The CDR3 has 14 residues. The CDR3 loop reads CASSEPGRSYLLHF. The CDR3 DNA reads as TGTGCCAGCAGTGAGCCCGGGAGATCTTATCTCCTCCACTTT.

The V gene is TRBV30, the J gene TRBJ2-7; weak D call: TRBD2 (6 bases). The CDR3 contains 15 residues. Per germline, CDR1 GTSNPN and CDR2 SVGIG (reference sequence). Trimming took 1 base from V and 2 from J, leaving 15 bases between them. The CDR3, as DNA: TGTGCCTGGAGTGCCCGAGGAGGGCTGACCTACGAGCAGTACTTC. It translates to CAWSARGGLTYEQYF. The complete variable domain, with remaining parts taken from reference TRBV30 and TRBJ2-7, reads SQTIHQWPATLVQPVGSPLSLECTVEGTSNPNLYWYRQAAGRGLQLLFYSVGIGQISSEVPQNLSASRPQDRQFILSSKKLLLSDSGFYLCAWSARGGLTYEQYFGPGTRLTVT.

With regard to this clone: At one end the junction does not follow the germline gene, possibly because of a read error. The chain combines TRBV11-2 with TRBJ1-6; no clear D gene. The CDR3 runs 17 residues. The germline V gene encodes CDR1 SGHAT and CDR2 FQNNGV. CDR3 bases: TGTGCCAGCAGCTTAGTCAGACCGGATCTTCTGAATTCACCCTTCCACTTT. Translation gives CASSLVRPDLLNSPFHF.

V gene TRBV6-5 combines with J gene TRBJ1-6; D is uncertain. CDR3 length: 16 residues. Germline assignment: CDR1 MNHEY and CDR2 SVGAGI. Trimming stripped 0 bases from V and 6 bases from J, with 12 bases between. The CDR3 is CASSYSRGSSNSPLHF. Written as DNA, the CDR3 is TGTGCCAGCAGTTACTCGAGAGGGAGCTCTAATTCACCCCTCCACTTT.

This chain joins TRBV19 and TRBJ1-2; 8 bases agree with TRBD1. J was trimmed by 4 bases and V by 3 bases; bases with no gene match: 13. This CDR3 is 17 amino acids long. CDR1 and CDR2 from the germline V gene are LNHDA and SQIVND (reference sequence). The CDR3 here is CASSICDRGSRCYGYTF. The DNA of the CDR3 is TGTGCCAGTAGTATCTGCGACAGGGGTAGCCGGTGCTATGGCTACACCTTC.

This chain connects TRBV4-3 to TRBJ1-2; 8 bases map to TRBD1. From germline, CDR1 is LGHNA and CDR2 YSLEER. Trimming at V came to 1 base and at J to 6 bases, leaving 1 base not matched to a gene. The CDR3 is 13 residues long. CDR3 nucleotide sequence: TGCGCCAGCAGCCAAGTGGACAGGGATGGCTACACCTTC. Translation: CASSQVDRDGYTF.

The rearrangement joins TRBV6-5 to TRBJ1-1; D ambiguous. This CDR3 has 13 amino acids. The germline V gene encodes CDR1 MNHEY and CDR2 SVGAGI. The V end lost 0 bases, the J end lost 10 bases, and 12 bases lay between the germline ends. Here the CDR3 reads CASSYSSVSGAFF. The CDR3 coding sequence is TGTGCCAGCAGTTACTCATCGGTTTCGGGAGCTTTCTTT.

The CDR3 protein is CASRNAGVLTSGANVLTF. The DNA of the CDR3 is TGTGCCAGTCGAAATGCAGGGGTCCTGACCTCTGGGGCCAACGTCCTGACTTTC. The rearrangement joins TRBV19 to TRBJ2-6; D perhaps matches TRBD1 (6 bases). V was shortened by 8 bases and J by 0 bases, with 20 bases between the two germline ends. Germline V gives CDR1 LNHDA, CDR2 SQIVND (reference sequence). This CDR3 has 18 residues.

This chain joins TRBV19 and TRBJ1-1; D is unclear. The CDR3 spans 13 residues. The V gene's germline CDR1 is LNHDA and CDR2 SQIVND (reference sequence). Trimming left V 1 base short and J 5 bases short, with 8 bases between. CDR3 DNA sequence: TGTGCCAGTAGTATAGTGGGCGGGACTGAAGCTTTCTTT. Amino acid sequence: CASSIVGGTEAFF. Filled out from reference TRBV19 and TRBJ1-1, the complete variable domain reads DGGITQSPKYLFRKEGQNVTLSCEQNLNHDAMYWYRQDPGQGLRLIYYSQIVNDFQKGDIAEGYSVSREKKESFPLTVTSAQKNPTAFYLCASSIVGGTEAFFGQGTRLTVV.

V is TRBV5-1 and J is TRBJ2-7; D might be TRBD1 (8 bases). Germline V CDR1 and CDR2: SGHRS, YFSETQ. V gave up 2 bases and J gave up 6 bases, with 15 bases separating them. There are 14 residues in the CDR3. CDR3 DNA: TGCGCCAGCAGCTTACAGGGGGGGTCGGGCGAGCAGTACTTC. Its protein is CASSLQGGSGEQYF.

The chain combines TRBV5-6 with TRBJ2-2, with D perhaps matching TRBD1 (5 bases). This CDR3 has 16 amino acids. V lost 0 bases and J 1 base, leaving 10 bases between the germline ends. From germline, CDR1 is SGHDT and CDR2 YYEEEE. CDR3 region: CASSLVVTENTGELFF. The CDR3 coding sequence is TGTGCCAGCAGCTTGGTTGTGACAGAGAACACCGGGGAGCTGTTTTTT.

In its sample, this clone was seen once. The gene calls are TRBV7-2 and TRBJ2-7, with 13 bases identical to TRBD2. Germline CDR1 reads SGHTA; CDR2 reads FQGNSA. The CDR3 sequence is 15 residues long. The ends lost 5 bases at V and 0 bases at J; junction bases unmatched: 1. CDR3 residues: CASSRTSGSSYEQYF. Here the CDR3 DNA reads TGTGCCAGCAGCAGGACTAGCGGGAGCTCCTACGAGCAGTACTTC.

V is TRBV11-3 and J is TRBJ1-1, with 8 bases lining up with TRBD1. Unmatched junction bases numbered 5, after V lost 3 bases and J lost 8 bases. The CDR3 runs to 13 residues. Germline V gene sequence: CDR1 SGHNT, CDR2 YENEEA. As DNA, the CDR3 is TGTGCCAGCAGCTTCGACCGGGACAGGGAAGCTTTCTTT. As protein: CASSFDRDREAFF. The entire variable domain, with the rest obtained from reference TRBV11-3 and TRBJ1-1, is as follows: EAGVVQSPRYKIIEKKQPVAFWCNPISGHNTLYWYLQNLGQGPELLIRYENEEAVDDSQLPKDRFSAERLKGVDSTLKIQPAELGDSAVYLCASSFDRDREAFFGQGTRLTVV.